The rows below give T cell receptor beta chains drawn from one sample of a study of shared clonotypes between healthy human individuals. Repertoires were generated with immunoSEQ multiplex PCR, while TCRdb's copy carries only in-frame clones and drops some. Seen here are under 850,000 clones, roughly 72% observed once, and the top ten hold around 1.8%. Source material: memory CD4+ T cells sorted from blood. The receptors were gathered from a woman aged 25-40 years in good health. The CDR3 runs from the conserved cysteine through the conserved F or W. The order of the fields is clone size, V gene, J gene, D gene, CDR3 protein, CDR3 DNA. D genes are given only for firm matches. Part of the rows lack a size; the others show once, few, many or a class for expanded clones.

size: NA; V: TRBV28; J: TRBJ1-4; D: NA; CDR3: CASSFGGTTNEKLFF; DNA: TGTGCCAGCAGTTTTGGGGGAACAACTAATGAAAAACTGTTTTTT
size: once; V: TRBV18; J: TRBJ2-1; D: NA; CDR3: CASSGLSGSNEQFF; DNA: TGTGCCAGCTCAGGTCTTAGCGGTAGCAATGAGCAGTTCTTC
size: NA; V: TRBV18; J: TRBJ2-1; D: TRBD1; CDR3: CASSPPGIRGNYNEQFF; DNA: TGTGCCAGCTCACCACCGGGCATCAGGGGGAATTACAATGAGCAGTTCTTC
size: NA; V: TRBV11-2; J: TRBJ2-1; D: NA; CDR3: CASSLIEWGDGKQFF; DNA: TGTGCCAGCAGCTTGATAGAATGGGGGGATGGGAAGCAGTTCTTC
size: NA; V: TRBV6-4; J: TRBJ2-2; D: NA; CDR3: CASSEASERVNTGELFF; DNA: TGTGCCAGCAGTGAAGCCTCAGAGCGGGTAAACACCGGGGAGCTGTTTTTT
size: NA; V: TRBV2; J: TRBJ2-1; D: TRBD2; CDR3: CASRMGTSPDNEQFF; DNA: TGTGCCAGCAGGATGGGGACTAGCCCTGACAATGAGCAGTTCTTC
size: NA; V: TRBV5-5; J: TRBJ2-7; D: NA; CDR3: CASSLQGEVEYF; DNA: TGTGCCAGCAGCTTACAGGGTGAGGTTGAGTACTTC
size: NA; V: TRBV5-4; J: TRBJ1-2; D: TRBD1; CDR3: CASIDRVYGYTF; DNA: TGTGCCAGCATCGACAGGGTCTATGGCTACACCTTC
size: few; V: TRBV27; J: TRBJ1-1; D: TRBD1; CDR3: CASTRWGTGNTEAFF; DNA: TGTGCCAGCACGCGGTGGGGGACAGGGAACACTGAAGCTTTCTTT
size: NA; V: TRBV5-6; J: TRBJ1-2; D: TRBD1; CDR3: CASSLTGAGYGYTF; DNA: TGTGCCAGCAGCTTGACAGGGGCGGGCTATGGCTACACCTTC
size: NA; V: TRBV9; J: TRBJ2-3; D: TRBD2; CDR3: CASSASGRGFTDTQYF; DNA: TGTGCCAGCAGCGCGAGCGGGAGGGGTTTCACAGATACGCAGTATTTT
size: NA; V: TRBV5-1; J: TRBJ2-5; D: NA; CDR3: CASSLRGLQETQYF; DNA: TGCGCCAGCAGCCTCAGGGGACTCCAAGAGACCCAGTACTTC
size: NA; V: TRBV4-1; J: TRBJ1-3; D: TRBD1; CDR3: CASSQKQGAGNTIYF; DNA: TGCGCCAGCAGCCAGAAACAGGGGGCTGGAAACACCATATATTTT
size: once; V: TRBV7-8; J: TRBJ2-7; D: NA; CDR3: CASSLDRYREQYF; DNA: TGTGCCAGCAGCTTAGACAGGTATAGAGAGCAGTACTTC
size: once; V: TRBV5-6; J: TRBJ2-5; D: NA; CDR3: CASSPPGHSPREETQYF; DNA: TGTGCCAGCAGCCCCCCTGGCCACAGCCCCAGGGAAGAGACCCAGTACTTC
size: NA; V: TRBV6-6; J: TRBJ2-1; D: TRBD2; CDR3: CASSLSSSGNYNEQFF; DNA: TGTGCCAGCAGTTTATCATCTAGCGGAAACTACAATGAGCAGTTCTTC
size: NA; V: TRBV6-5; J: TRBJ1-3; D: TRBD1; CDR3: CASRFGQDSGNTIYF; DNA: TGTGCCAGCAGATTTGGACAGGACTCTGGAAACACCATATATTTT
size: NA; V: TRBV5-6; J: TRBJ1-1; D: NA; CDR3: CASSLLGLNTEAFF; DNA: TGTGCCAGCAGCTTGCTGGGGCTTAACACTGAAGCTTTCTTT
size: NA; V: TRBV29-1; J: TRBJ2-3; D: TRBD2; CDR3: CSVEAGGGTDTQYF; DNA: TGCAGCGTTGAGGCCGGGGGGGGCACAGATACGCAGTATTTT
size: NA; V: TRBV11-3; J: TRBJ2-1; D: TRBD2; CDR3: CASSSASGLLYNEQFF; DNA: TGTGCCAGCAGCTCTGCTAGCGGCCTCCTATACAATGAGCAGTTCTTC
size: NA; V: TRBV4-2; J: TRBJ2-7; D: NA; CDR3: CASSQGSAGLTYEQCF; DNA: TGTGCCAGCAGCCAAGGTTCGGCGGGTCTTACCTACGAGCAGTGCTTC
size: NA; V: TRBV29-1; J: TRBJ2-7; D: NA; CDR3: CSVTHITGSHEQYF; DNA: TGCAGCGTTACACATATAACAGGGTCACACGAGCAGTACTTC
size: NA; V: TRBV5-8; J: TRBJ2-7; D: NA; CDR3: CASSTVYEQYF; DNA: TGTGCCAGCAGCACGGTCTACGAGCAGTACTTC
size: NA; V: TRBV4-2; J: TRBJ2-7; D: TRBD2; CDR3: CASSQETGLARYEQYF; DNA: TGTGCCAGCAGCCAAGAAACAGGACTAGCGAGGTACGAGCAGTACTTC
size: few; V: TRBV18; J: TRBJ2-1; D: NA; CDR3: CASSPLDYNEQFF; DNA: TGTGCCAGCTCACCGTTGGACTACAATGAGCAGTTCTTC
size: NA; V: TRBV7-3; J: TRBJ2-5; D: TRBD1; CDR3: CASSPGTGGQQETQYF; DNA: TGTGCCAGCAGCCCAGGGACAGGGGGACAGCAAGAGACCCAGTACTTC
size: NA; V: TRBV5-1; J: TRBJ1-1; D: NA; CDR3: CASSWWGPPSTEAFF; DNA: TGCGCCAGCAGCTGGTGGGGACCGCCGAGCACTGAAGCTTTCTTT
size: NA; V: TRBV18; J: TRBJ2-1; D: NA; CDR3: CASSHSHSGNNEQFF; DNA: TGTGCCAGCTCACACAGCCACTCTGGAAACAATGAGCAGTTCTTC
size: NA; V: TRBV28; J: TRBJ2-3; D: TRBD2; CDR3: CASKRDSTDTQYF; DNA: TGTGCCAGCAAGCGGGATTCCACAGATACGCAGTATTTT
size: NA; V: TRBV2; J: TRBJ2-1; D: TRBD2; CDR3: CAILPGGEQFF; DNA: TGTGCCATCCTACCGGGGGGTGAGCAGTTCTTC
size: NA; V: TRBV28; J: TRBJ2-2; D: TRBD2; CDR3: CASSLAGGFTGELFF; DNA: TGTGCCAGCAGTTTAGCGGGAGGTTTTACCGGGGAGCTGTTTTTT
size: NA; V: TRBV30; J: TRBJ2-2; D: NA; CDR3: CAWSGWSTSVGELFF; DNA: TGTGCCTGGAGTGGTTGGTCAACCAGCGTCGGGGAGCTGTTTTTT
size: NA; V: TRBV4-1; J: TRBJ2-7; D: NA; CDR3: CASSRLMDVSSYEQYF; DNA: TGCGCCAGCAGCCGCCTTATGGACGTTAGCTCCTACGAGCAGTACTTC
size: NA; V: TRBV6-5; J: TRBJ2-7; D: NA; CDR3: CASSQDSPAYEQYF; DNA: TGTGCCAGCAGTCAGGACTCCCCGGCCTACGAGCAGTACTTC
size: NA; V: TRBV7-9; J: TRBJ2-1; D: TRBD2; CDR3: CASSKKAGVSYNEQFF; DNA: TGTGCCAGCAGCAAAAAAGCGGGAGTCTCCTACAATGAGCAGTTCTTC
size: once; V: TRBV27; J: TRBJ2-3; D: NA; CDR3: CASSLSGSGTDTQYF; DNA: TGTGCCAGCAGTTTGAGCGGATCAGGCACAGATACGCAGTATTTT
size: NA; V: TRBV7-2; J: TRBJ2-2; D: NA; CDR3: CASSLDPWELFF; DNA: TGTGCCAGCAGCCTAGATCCGTGGGAGCTGTTTTTT
size: NA; V: TRBV7-8; J: TRBJ2-3; D: NA; CDR3: CASSRGNTQYF; DNA: TGTGCCAGCAGCCGGGGAAATACGCAGTATTTT
size: NA; V: TRBV19; J: TRBJ1-5; D: NA; CDR3: CASSQPGNQPQHF; DNA: TGTGCCAGTAGTCAGCCGGGCAATCAGCCCCAGCATTTT
size: NA; V: TRBV6-1; J: TRBJ2-7; D: NA; CDR3: CASSEVPQATEQYF; DNA: TGTGCCAGCAGTGAGGTCCCTCAGGCGACCGAGCAGTACTTC
size: few; V: TRBV6-1; J: TRBJ1-2; D: NA; CDR3: CASSERGLFSYTF; DNA: TGTGCCAGCAGTGAAAGGGGACTGTTTAGCTACACCTTC
size: NA; V: TRBV6-9; J: TRBJ1-5; D: NA; CDR3: CASSFAETDEGELSNQPQHF; DNA: TGTGCCAGCAGTTTTGCCGAGACTGACGAGGGCGAGCTTAGCAATCAGCCCCAGCATTTT
size: NA; V: TRBV2; J: TRBJ2-3; D: NA; CDR3: CASTLSPAGTDTQYF; DNA: TGTGCCAGCACCTTATCCCCTGCAGGCACAGATACGCAGTATTTT
size: few; V: TRBV7-2; J: TRBJ2-7; D: NA; CDR3: CASSLAWDLDLPEQYF; DNA: TGTGCCAGCAGCTTAGCTTGGGACCTTGATCTACCCGAGCAGTACTTC
size: NA; V: TRBV19; J: TRBJ1-2; D: NA; CDR3: CASSIASRGRGSGYTF; DNA: TGTGCCAGTAGTATAGCTAGTCGCGGCAGGGGAAGCGGCTACACCTTC
size: few; V: TRBV5-1; J: TRBJ2-2; D: NA; CDR3: CASSTGATINTGELFF; DNA: TGCGCCAGCAGCACCGGGGCGACTATTAACACCGGGGAGCTGTTTTTT
size: once; V: TRBV2; J: TRBJ1-5; D: NA; CDR3: CASSIGGNNQPQHF; DNA: TGTGCCAGCAGTATCGGGGGGAACAATCAGCCCCAGCATTTT
size: NA; V: TRBV15; J: TRBJ1-1; D: NA; CDR3: CATSRISGVYTEAFF; DNA: TGTGCCACCAGCAGAATATCAGGGGTCTACACTGAAGCTTTCTTT
size: few; V: TRBV7-2; J: TRBJ1-2; D: TRBD1; CDR3: CASSLAAGQDYGYTF; DNA: TGTGCCAGCAGCTTAGCCGCGGGACAGGACTATGGCTACACCTTC
size: NA; V: TRBV25-1; J: TRBJ2-5; D: TRBD2; CDR3: CASRLAGAETQYF; DNA: TGTGCCAGCAGGTTAGCGGGAGCTGAGACCCAGTACTTC
size: once; V: TRBV6-1; J: TRBJ1-2; D: NA; CDR3: CASNPGHNYGYTF; DNA: TGTGCCAGCAATCCCGGACATAACTATGGCTACACCTTC
size: NA; V: TRBV20-1; J: TRBJ1-2; D: NA; CDR3: CSATDSNGYTF; DNA: TGCAGTGCCACCGACAGTAATGGCTACACCTTC
size: NA; V: TRBV20-1; J: TRBJ1-2; D: NA; CDR3: CSARDVRDYTF; DNA: TGCAGTGCTAGAGATGTGAGGGACTACACCTTC
size: NA; V: TRBV28; J: TRBJ1-1; D: TRBD1; CDR3: CASRTGVTEAFF; DNA: TGTGCCAGCAGAACAGGGGTAACTGAAGCTTTCTTT
size: few; V: TRBV19; J: TRBJ2-2; D: NA; CDR3: CASSSGRDTGELFF; DNA: TGTGCCAGTAGTAGTGGTCGGGACACCGGGGAGCTGTTTTTT